The T cell receptor beta chain under discussion was sequenced for a study of identical twins. Study outcomes and limitations: Shared out-of-frame alpha sequences (those common to twins) showed excess low generation probability.

Template switching added a universal primer site; cDNA carried unique molecular identifiers. TCRdb reprocessed the 5' RACE reads via MiXCR and lists one record per CDR3 protein. The table shows about 150,000 distinct CDR3 sequences, with roughly 3.3% occurring only once. The sample holds many counts of this clonotype. Its antigen is as yet unknown. Per the germline V gene, CDR1 is SGHRS and CDR2 is YFSETQ. The CDR3 contains 15 residues. Trimming left V 9 bases short and J 5 bases short, with 23 bases between. The sequence came from a man younger than 35 in good health. Sequencing was carried out using memory T cells sorted from blood. This chain joins TRBV5-1 and TRBJ2-5; D is possibly TRBD2 (6 bases). The CDR3: CATGMDAGLGETQYF. CDR3 sequence (DNA): TGCGCCACTGGAATGGACGCGGGGCTGGGGGAGACCCAGTACTTC.